Listed below are T cell receptor beta chains from one sample, sequenced in a study of OX40 agonist ivuxolimab in advanced cancers. The table came from immunoSEQ multiplex PCR; TCRdb's copy has only in-frame clones and leaves some out. The repertoire holds around 53,000 clones, with around 85% as singletons. Sequences were derived from CD4+ or CD8+ T cells sorted from blood, sampled in a trial of the OX40 agonist ivuxolimab. Every receptor here comes from an adult with an advanced solid tumor such as melanoma, head and neck, liver or kidney cancer. Each CDR3 is given without its conserved first and last residue. Each record gives: V gene, CDR3 protein.

TRBV6-5	ASRMIWTDYGYT
TRBV5-5	ASSLEGHSTDTQY
TRBV19	ASSIRYDSYNEQF
TRBV15	ATSRDPGASEKLF
TRBV19	ASSPRFEGKNIQY
TRBV18	ASSPPSMNTEAF
TRBV28	ASSLNHRERRTNEKLF
TRBV18	ASSPRTDHTEAF
TRBV28	ASNMPGSYQPQH
TRBV5-1	ASSLGGGADTEAF
TRBV27	ASSSYASGGAGELF
TRBV7-8	ASSFWGGNEKLF
TRBV4-2	ASSQPWVSSALSASSYNEQF
TRBV10-3	ATRPFGDSGNTIY
TRBV19	ASSAGQRRHTEAF
TRBV29-1	SVVGFRATDTQY
TRBV10-3	AIKAVDGELF
TRBV29-1	SVETSTDTQY
TRBV13	ASSLGWGQSNEQF
TRBV5-1	ASSSWGETQETQY
TRBV2	ASRPLTGPGYGYT
TRBV12-5	ASGSGGAGQETQY
TRBV5-1	ASSIRTDREGEQF
TRBV2	ASSREGLGITRGSPLH
TRBV18	ASSPLRDNGGYT
TRBV11-2	ASTDTGISYGYT
TRBV30	AWSRGTDTQY
TRBV28	ASSLVLGRNQPQH
TRBV6-1	ASSEARVGIANQPQH
TRBV6-4	ASSDSVGTDTQY
TRBV6-1	ASSADRGLIGTEAF
TRBV5-1	ASSFLQGFEQY
TRBV27	ASSLSGRQGYGYT
TRBV5-4	ASSLKLAGEETQY
TRBV7-9	ASSLALENEQF
TRBV6-1	ASSEGDRVQPQH
TRBV20-1	SAEGAYEQY
TRBV30	AWSVRGKTTEAF
TRBV29-1	SVRTGQEKLF
TRBV14	ASSQIRGSSDTQY
TRBV19	ASRDITGFDQPQH
TRBV5-6	ASTQGQHGETQY
TRBV7-6	ASSLTQANTEAF
TRBV5-1	ASSFGGSYQETQY
TRBV7-2	ASSLLRGGYSETQY
TRBV11-2	ASRSISGGAGYEQY
TRBV10-3	AITGQGGSGELF
TRBV6-5	ASTVGQVLYTEAF
TRBV7-8	ASSPGRSSGNTIY
TRBV10-2	ASSEALGDYGYT